This TCR beta chain stems from a study of cytomegalovirus exposure and HLA in healthy donors. The PCR was carried out with 60 Vbeta primers and 13 Jbeta primers. Measured with immunoSEQ multiplex PCR; TCRdb has only the in-frame clones, and not every one. The sample includes some 150,000 clones, 70% to 80% of them seen just once. Those who donated were healthy bone marrow donors. The TCR originated in a woman aged 45-60 years in good health and CMV-seronegative. Sequencing input: PBMCs.

The CDR3 DNA is TGTGCCAGCAGACTCTCCGGGACAGGGCGTAACACCATATATTTT. Protein sequence: CASRLSGTGRNTIYF. The V call is TRBV27, the J call TRBJ1-3; 9 bases agree with TRBD1. The germline V gene has CDR1 MNHEY and CDR2 SMNVEV (reference sequence). This CDR3 region has 15 residues. J was trimmed by 7 bases and V by 6 bases; bases with no gene match: 10.